These 30 T cell receptor beta chains share one sample of origin, sequenced in a study of blood T cell repertoires in COVID-19. Produced via immunoSEQ multiplex PCR; TCRdb's table is partial and in-frame only. The top ten hold roughly a tenth of the sample, which has about 390,000 clones, more than 75% seen once. Material: PBMCs or T cells enriched from blood (not recorded which). Receptors originate from a woman aged 50 to 60 who had recovered from COVID-19.

This sequence joins TRBV6-5 and TRBJ2-7, with TRBD2 as a possible D gene (6 bases). There are 11 residues in the CDR3. V shed 7 bases and J shed 6 bases, with 10 bases lying between them. Germline V gene sequence: CDR1 MNHEY, CDR2 SVGAGI. The CDR3 nucleotides read TGTGCCAGCACCGGGGGAGGCGAGCAGTACTTC. Translated, it gives CASTGGGEQYF.

The CDR3 DNA reads TGTGCCAGCAGGTCTCCCGGGAGTCAGCGGGAGACCCAGTACTTC. Its protein is CASRSPGSQRETQYF. The V call is TRBV7-2, the J call TRBJ2-5, with D tentatively TRBD2 (6 bases). V was cut by 6 bases and J by 5 bases, with 19 bases left in between. The CDR3 runs 15 residues. Germline V gene data show CDR1 as SGHTA and CDR2 as FQGNSA. The full variable domain, with the rest looked up from reference TRBV7-2 and TRBJ2-5, is GAGVSQSPSNKVTEKGKDVELRCDPISGHTALYWYRQSLGQGLEFLIYFQGNSAPDKSGLPSDRFSAERTGGSVSTLTIQRTQQEDSAVYLCASRSPGSQRETQYFGPGTRLLVL.

The chain is built from TRBV4-1 and TRBJ2-5, with a tentative D call TRBD1 (5 bases). Germline CDR1 is MGHRA and CDR2 is YSYEKL. The V and J ends lost 1 base and 2 bases respectively, with 8 bases between them. There are 14 residues in the CDR3. DNA for the CDR3: TGCGCCAGCAGCCAAGTTCAGGGTCAAGAGACCCAGTACTTC. Amino acids: CASSQVQGQETQYF.

The chain uses TRBV7-9 and TRBJ1-1; 8 positions agree with TRBD1. The CDR3 contains 13 residues. The germline V gene has CDR1 SEHNR and CDR2 FQNEAQ (reference sequence). V dropped 5 bases and J dropped 5; count of bases not matched to a gene: 4. The CDR3 nucleotides are TGTGCCAGCAGCACAGGGGGATGGACTGAAGCTTTCTTT. Its translation is CASSTGGWTEAFF. The full variable domain, its missing parts supplied by reference TRBV7-9 and TRBJ1-1, is DTGVSQNPRHKITKRGQNVTFRCDPISEHNRLYWYRQTLGQGPEFLTYFQNEAQLEKSRLLSDRFSAERPKGSFSTLEIQRTEQGDSAMYLCASSTGGWTEAFFGQGTRLTVV.

The V and J genes are TRBV30 and TRBJ2-2; TRBD1 matches at 8 bases. The trim removed 8 bases at V and 0 bases at J, leaving 5 bases unmatched. Germline assignment: CDR1 GTSNPN and CDR2 SVGIG (reference sequence). This CDR3 is built from 14 residues. CDR3 in amino acids: CAIPGQANTGELFF. CDR3 sequence (DNA): TGTGCCATACCGGGACAGGCGAACACCGGGGAGCTGTTTTTT.

The rearrangement links TRBV2 to TRBJ1-1, with D tentatively TRBD1 (6 bases). V was cut by 7 bases and J by 7 bases, with 16 bases left in between. The CDR3 runs 13 residues. CDR1 is SNHLY and CDR2 is FYNNEI in the germline V gene. The CDR3 sequence is CASNLQGRGEAFF. CDR3 sequence (DNA): TGTGCCAGCAACCTACAGGGACGGGGTGAAGCTTTCTTT.

The chain uses TRBV7-2 and TRBJ2-1, with 7 nucleotides matching TRBD1. V shed 5 bases, J shed 1 base, and the junction held 5 bases outside the gene matches. The germline V gene encodes CDR1 SGHTA and CDR2 FQGNSA. This CDR3 has 15 amino acids. In nucleotides, the CDR3 is TGTGCCAGCAGCAATCCGGGACAGTCCTACAATGAGCAGTTCTTC. Encoded protein: CASSNPGQSYNEQFF.

This chain connects TRBV27 to TRBJ2-1, with no clear D. Trimming removed 2 bases at V and 0 bases at J, with 8 bases between. CDR3 length: 15 residues. CDR1 MNHEY and CDR2 SMNVEV come from the germline V gene (reference sequence). The CDR3 sequence: CASSLTRSSYNEQFF. The CDR3 nucleotides read TGTGCCAGCAGTTTAACGAGAAGCTCCTACAATGAGCAGTTCTTC.

The rearrangement links TRBV3-1 (or the pseudogene TRBV3-2) to TRBJ2-1; D remains ambiguous. Germline V gene data show CDR1 as LGHDT and CDR2 as YNNKEL (reference sequence). The V end was cut by 0 bases, the J end by 10 bases, with 10 bases between. CDR3 length: 13 residues. The CDR3: CASSQDLTQEQFF. The DNA of the CDR3 is TGTGCCAGCAGCCAAGATTTAACACAGGAGCAGTTCTTC.

The rearrangement links TRBV29-1 to TRBJ1-1, with a possible D match to TRBD1 (5 bases). CDR1 and CDR2 (germline): SQVTM, ANQGSEA. The length of the CDR3 is 15 residues. Trimming took off 5 bases at V and 2 bases at J, with 18 bases between the two ends. Here the CDR3 reads CSVLLLSGDNTEAFF. The CDR3, as DNA: TGCAGCGTTCTCCTACTTTCGGGGGATAACACTGAAGCTTTCTTT.

The chain employs TRBV9 and TRBJ2-1; 7 bases match TRBD2. V was pared by 0 bases and J by 4 bases, with 4 bases of the junction left unmatched. Germline V lookup: CDR1 SGDLS, CDR2 YYNGEE. This CDR3 is 15 amino acids long. CDR3: CASSVGLAAYNEQFF. In nucleotides, the CDR3 is TGTGCCAGCAGCGTAGGTCTAGCGGCTTACAATGAGCAGTTCTTC.

This rearrangement joins TRBV5-6 to TRBJ2-1; TRBD2 is a possible D gene (7 bases). The germline gives CDR1 SGHDT, CDR2 YYEEEE. The CDR3 has 15 amino acids. V lost 2 bases to trimming and J lost 5 bases, with 14 bases between them. CDR3 in DNA: TGTGCCAGCAGCTTTACGGGGGGCGCCCACAATGAGCAGTTCTTC. The encoded protein is CASSFTGGAHNEQFF.

The chain carries TRBV3-1 (or the pseudogene TRBV3-2) and TRBJ2-1; 8 positions agree with TRBD2. The germline V gene has CDR1 LGHDT and CDR2 YNNKEL (reference sequence). V lost 10 bases to trimming and J lost 7 bases; unmatched junction nucleotides: 12. The CDR3 has 14 amino acids. CDR3 residues: CATASTSGLNEQFF. In DNA, the CDR3 is TGTGCCACGGCGTCAACTAGCGGATTGAATGAGCAGTTCTTC.

This clone was seen once. The chain recombines TRBV3-1 (or the pseudogene TRBV3-2) with TRBJ1-3, with D unclear. V was shortened by 4 bases and J by 0 bases, with 10 bases between the two germline ends. There are 15 residues in the CDR3. The germline V gene encodes CDR1 LGHDT and CDR2 YNNKEL (reference sequence). Here the CDR3 DNA reads TGTGCCAGCAGCCCGGACTTGGTCTCTGGAAACACCATATATTTT. It is translated as CASSPDLVSGNTIYF.

The chain couples TRBV6-4 to TRBJ2-1, with 9 bases identical to TRBD2. Germline V gives CDR1 MRHNA, CDR2 SNTAGT. The length of the CDR3 is 16 residues. V lost 7 bases and J lost 1; bases outside the gene matches: 8. The CDR3 here is CASTSWAGGSYNEQFF. CDR3 bases: TGTGCCAGCACCTCCTGGGCGGGGGGGTCCTACAATGAGCAGTTCTTC.

The J gene is TRBJ1-1, the V gene TRBV27; 7 bases are shared with TRBD1. The J segment lost 2 bases and the V segment lost 4 bases, leaving 10 bases of the junction unmatched. The CDR3 runs 16 residues. Germline CDR1 is MNHEY and CDR2 is SMNVEV (reference sequence). The CDR3 DNA sequence: TGTGCCAGCAGTTCCTGGGACAGCTCTTCTAACACTGAAGCTTTCTTT. Translated: CASSSWDSSSNTEAFF.

The chain employs TRBV15 and TRBJ1-1, with D possibly being TRBD1 (6 bases). Trimming took 8 bases from V and 7 from J, leaving 11 bases between them. Per the germline V gene, CDR1 is LNHNV and CDR2 is YYDKDF (reference sequence). This CDR3 comprises 11 residues. The CDR3 bases are TGTGCCACCCAGGGGATGCATGAAGCTTTCTTT. Its translation is CATQGMHEAFF. Full variable domain (outside the CDR3, taken from reference TRBV15 and TRBJ1-1): DAMVIQNPRYQVTQFGKPVTLSCSQTLNHNVMYWYQQKSSQAPKLLFHYYDKDFNNEADTPDNFQSRRPNTSFCFLDIRSPGLGDTAMYLCATQGMHEAFFGQGTRLTVV.

The chain joins TRBV19 to TRBJ1-5, with 7 bases matching TRBD1. Trimming at V came to 0 bases and at J to 11 bases, leaving 7 bases not matched to a gene. Looked up from germline, CDR1 is LNHDA and CDR2 is SQIVND (reference sequence). The length of the CDR3 is 14 residues. CDR3: CASSIDQGGRTQHF. The DNA of the CDR3 is TGTGCCAGTAGTATAGATCAGGGGGGACGGACCCAGCATTTT.

The chain couples TRBV10-3 to TRBJ1-1; 7 positions agree with TRBD1. The CDR3 totals 15 residues. Germline trimming cut 4 bases from V and 6 bases from J; bases unmatched to any gene: 11. CDR1 is ENHRY and CDR2 is SYGVKD in the germline V gene. CDR3 DNA: TGTGCCATCAGTGGAGAAGGGGGCGCGATCTCTGAAGCTTTCTTT. This gives the protein CAISGEGGAISEAFF.

The gene calls are TRBV7-9 and TRBJ2-2, with 11 bases that match TRBD2. CDR1 and CDR2 from the germline V gene are SEHNR and FQNEAQ (reference sequence). Trimming at V came to 5 bases and at J to 0 bases, leaving 11 bases not matched to a gene. The CDR3 contains 19 residues. CDR3 in DNA: TGTGCCAGCAGCCTCGTCGTGCTAGCGGGGGGACCGAACACCGGGGAGCTGTTTTTT. Amino acids: CASSLVVLAGGPNTGELFF.

The chain employs TRBV5-1 and TRBJ2-7; 8 bases are shared with TRBD1. The V and J ends lost 4 bases and 4 bases, in that order; junction bases with no gene match: 19. The germline V gene has CDR1 SGHRS and CDR2 YFSETQ. The CDR3 loop spans 18 amino acids. CDR3 nucleotides: TGCGCCAGCAGCCTGACAGCCGGGACAGGTGGGGTAAATTACGAGCAGTACTTC. It encodes CASSLTAGTGGVNYEQYF.

This rearrangement joins TRBV29-1 to TRBJ1-1; D possibly corresponds to TRBD1 (5 bases). Per the germline V gene, CDR1 is SQVTM and CDR2 is ANQGSEA. Between the trimmed V and J ends, which lost 4 bases and 11 bases, there was a span of 20 bases. The CDR3 runs 13 residues. CDR3 residues: CSVVSAGKLAAFF. The CDR3 DNA sequence: TGCAGCGTTGTCTCGGCAGGGAAGCTAGCGGCTTTCTTT.

J is TRBJ1-4 and V is TRBV11-2; D is unresolved. There are 13 residues in the CDR3. The V end lost 7 bases, the J end lost 6 bases, and 12 bases lay between the germline ends. Germline CDR1 and CDR2: SGHAT and FQNNGV. The CDR3 DNA sequence: TGTGCCAGCACCCTTGTGAGGGATGAAAAACTGTTTTTT. Amino acids: CASTLVRDEKLFF.

The V gene is TRBV7-2, the J gene TRBJ1-2; unclear D gene. Trimming shortened V by 6 bases and J by 4 bases, and 21 bases separated the two germline ends. CDR3 length: 16 residues. CDR1 and CDR2 from the germline V gene are SGHTA and FQGNSA. The CDR3: CASRPDWLRPSYGYTF. The CDR3 DNA sequence: TGTGCCAGCAGGCCTGACTGGTTACGACCCTCCTATGGCTACACCTTC.

The chain is built from TRBV6-6 and TRBJ1-6; 8 nucleotides agree with TRBD1. CDR1 and CDR2 (germline): MNHNY, SVGAGI (reference sequence). The CDR3 consists of 14 residues. Unmatched junction bases numbered 8, after V lost 7 bases and J lost 9 bases. CDR3 DNA sequence: TGTGCCAGCACTTCTGGACAGGGCCCTTCACCCCTCCACTTT. Amino acids: CASTSGQGPSPLHF.

The chain employs TRBV4-3 and TRBJ1-2; D is uncertain. Germline V gene sequence: CDR1 LGHNA, CDR2 YSLEER. V was trimmed by 0 bases and J by 3 bases, leaving 11 bases between them. There are 15 residues in the CDR3. The CDR3 DNA reads as TGCGCCAGCAGCCAAGACCGGGATCTTTACTATGGCTACACCTTC. It codes for CASSQDRDLYYGYTF.

The chain uses TRBV7-9 and TRBJ2-5; perhaps TRBD1 as D (6 bases). The CDR3 extends over 16 amino acids. V lost 2 bases, J lost 5 bases, and 18 bases lay in between. The germline V gene encodes CDR1 SEHNR and CDR2 FQNEAQ (reference sequence). CDR3 residues: CASSLRLGAEGETQYF. The CDR3 DNA sequence: TGTGCCAGCAGCTTAAGGCTGGGGGCAGAGGGGGAGACCCAGTACTTC. The full variable domain, in which reference TRBV7-9 and TRBJ2-5 provide the parts outside the CDR3, is DTGVSQNPRHKITKRGQNVTFRCDPISEHNRLYWYRQTLGQGPEFLTYFQNEAQLEKSRLLSDRFSAERPKGSFSTLEIQRTEQGDSAMYLCASSLRLGAEGETQYFGPGTRLLVL.

This clone was observed a single time. V is TRBV9 and J is TRBJ2-5; maybe TRBD2 (5 bases). There are 16 residues in the CDR3. With 4 bases removed from V and 2 bases from J, the gap between germline ends came to 18 bases. The V gene's germline CDR1 is SGDLS and CDR2 YYNGEE. The CDR3 sequence is CASSPTNLATQETQYF. The CDR3 DNA reads TGTGCCAGCAGCCCGACGAATTTAGCGACTCAAGAGACCCAGTACTTC.

The chain couples TRBV9 to TRBJ2-3, with D perhaps matching TRBD2 (5 bases). The CDR3 consists of 16 residues. Germline lookup yields CDR1 SGDLS and CDR2 YYNGEE. The ends were cut back, 0 bases at V and 4 bases at J, with 15 bases in the middle. The CDR3 here is CASSVGGSSSADTQYF. The DNA for the CDR3 is TGTGCCAGCAGCGTAGGAGGGTCGAGTTCCGCAGATACGCAGTATTTT.

The chain uses TRBV28 and TRBJ1-4; 8 bases align to TRBD1. Losses at the gene ends were 2 bases for V and 7 bases for J; bases not matched to a gene: 6. The CDR3 totals 15 residues. Germline V CDR1 and CDR2: MDHEN, SYDVKM. In DNA form, the CDR3 reads TGTGCCAGCAGTTTAGTTGCAGGGGGCCTTGAAAAACTGTTTTTT. The encoded protein is CASSLVAGGLEKLFF.